The subject of this entry is one T cell receptor (beta chain). What it recognizes is unknown. This record comes from a study of CD8 T cells in ankylosing spondylitis. Study outcomes and limitations: Some motif variants were previously reported in reactive arthritis synovial fluid and blood. Disease-linked clones were found to be CD8+ and relatively rare in peripheral blood. The study looked at matched synovial fluid samples from ankylosing spondylitis patients. Disease-linked clones were reported to be significantly enriched there. A TCR beta motif made of eight highly homologous variants seemed typical of ankylosing spondylitis blood.

Quantitative 5'-RACE was performed with molecular barcodes, and it yielded the TCR beta libraries. In TCRdb, the 5' RACE reads were re-called with MiXCR into one record per CDR3 protein. The data hold about 540,000 distinct CDR3 sequences, with 10% to 15% observed a single time. After removal of 6 bases from V and 5 bases from J, the junction contained 12 bases not matched to a gene. This CDR3 spans 16 amino acids. Germline-derived CDR1 and CDR2 are SGHTA and FQGNSA. The gene calls are TRBV7-2 and TRBJ2-2; 7 nucleotides align to TRBD2. The sample was blood, either unsorted or a sorted T cell fraction (not recorded which). This sequence originates from a male donor with ankylosing spondylitis. CDR3 amino acids: CASSARAGAQTGELFF. CDR3 coding DNA: TGTGCCAGCAGTGCACGGGCGGGAGCTCAAACCGGGGAGCTGTTTTTT.